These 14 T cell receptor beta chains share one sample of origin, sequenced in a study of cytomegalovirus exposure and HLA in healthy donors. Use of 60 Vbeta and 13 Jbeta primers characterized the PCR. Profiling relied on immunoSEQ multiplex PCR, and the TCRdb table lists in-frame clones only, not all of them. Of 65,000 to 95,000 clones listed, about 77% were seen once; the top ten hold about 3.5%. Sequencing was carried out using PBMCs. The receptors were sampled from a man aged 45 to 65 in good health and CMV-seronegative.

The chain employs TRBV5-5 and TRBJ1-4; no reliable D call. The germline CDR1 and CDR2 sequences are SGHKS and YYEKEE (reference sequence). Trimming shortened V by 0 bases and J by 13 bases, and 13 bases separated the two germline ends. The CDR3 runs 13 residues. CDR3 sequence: CASSLVRGGRLFF. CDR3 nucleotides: TGTGCCAGCAGCTTGGTCCGCGGCGGGCGACTGTTTTTT.

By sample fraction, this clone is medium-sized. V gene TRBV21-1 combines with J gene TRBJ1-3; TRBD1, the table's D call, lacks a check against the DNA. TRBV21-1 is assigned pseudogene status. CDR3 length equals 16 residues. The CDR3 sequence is CASSSRKRFRENTIYF. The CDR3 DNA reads TGTGCCAGCAGCTCCCGAAAAAGGTTCAGGGAAAACACCATATATTTT.

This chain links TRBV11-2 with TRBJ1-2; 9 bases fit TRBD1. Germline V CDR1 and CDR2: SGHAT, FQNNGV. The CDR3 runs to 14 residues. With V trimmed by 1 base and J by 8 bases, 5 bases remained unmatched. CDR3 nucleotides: TGTGCCAGCAGCTTAGCCGGGACAGGGTCCGGCTACACCTTC. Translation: CASSLAGTGSGYTF.

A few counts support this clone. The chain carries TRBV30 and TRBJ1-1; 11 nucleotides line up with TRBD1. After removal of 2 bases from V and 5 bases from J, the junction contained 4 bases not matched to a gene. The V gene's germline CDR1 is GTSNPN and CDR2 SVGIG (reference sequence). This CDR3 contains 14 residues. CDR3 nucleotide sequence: TGTGCCTGGAGTTGGGGGACAGGGGGGACTGAAGCTTTCTTT. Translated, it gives CAWSWGTGGTEAFF. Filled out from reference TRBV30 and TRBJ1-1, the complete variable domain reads SQTIHQWPATLVQPVGSPLSLECTVEGTSNPNLYWYRQAAGRGLQLLFYSVGIGQISSEVPQNLSASRPQDRQFILSSKKLLLSDSGFYLCAWSWGTGGTEAFFGQGTRLTVV.

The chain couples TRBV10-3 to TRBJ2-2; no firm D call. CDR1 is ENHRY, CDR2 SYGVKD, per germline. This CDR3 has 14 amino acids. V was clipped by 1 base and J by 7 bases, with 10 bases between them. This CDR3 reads CAISELVPSGELFF. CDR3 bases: TGTGCCATCAGTGAGTTGGTCCCGAGCGGGGAGCTGTTTTTT.

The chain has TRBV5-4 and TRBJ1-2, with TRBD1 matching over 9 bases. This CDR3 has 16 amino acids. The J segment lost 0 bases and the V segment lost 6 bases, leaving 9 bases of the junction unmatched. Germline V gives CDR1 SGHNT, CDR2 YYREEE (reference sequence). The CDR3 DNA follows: TGTGCCAGCACGCCAACAGGGGGCAGGCCTAACTATGGCTACACCTTC. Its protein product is CASTPTGGRPNYGYTF.

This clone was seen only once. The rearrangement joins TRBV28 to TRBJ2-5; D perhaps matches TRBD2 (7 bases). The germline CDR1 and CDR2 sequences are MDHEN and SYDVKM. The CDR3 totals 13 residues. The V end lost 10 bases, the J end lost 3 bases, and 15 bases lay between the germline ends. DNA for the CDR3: TGTGCCACAACACAAGGGGGGGAAGAGACCCAGTACTTC. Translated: CATTQGGEETQYF.

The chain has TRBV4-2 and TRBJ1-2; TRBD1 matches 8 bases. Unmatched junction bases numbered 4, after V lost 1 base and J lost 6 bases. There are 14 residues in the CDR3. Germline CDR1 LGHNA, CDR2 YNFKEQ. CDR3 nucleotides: TGTGCCAGCAGCCAAGGAACAGGGGGGCATGGCTACACCTTC. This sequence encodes CASSQGTGGHGYTF.

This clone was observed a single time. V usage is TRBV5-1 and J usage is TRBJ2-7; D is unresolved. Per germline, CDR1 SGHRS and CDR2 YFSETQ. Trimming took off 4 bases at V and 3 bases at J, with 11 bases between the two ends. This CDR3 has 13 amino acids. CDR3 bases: TGCGCCAGCAGCCCCCCTTCGGGCTACGAGCAGTACTTC. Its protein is CASSPPSGYEQYF.

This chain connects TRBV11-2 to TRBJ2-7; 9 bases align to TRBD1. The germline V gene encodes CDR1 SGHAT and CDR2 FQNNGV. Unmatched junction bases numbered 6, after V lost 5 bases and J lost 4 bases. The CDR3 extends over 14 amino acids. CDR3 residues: CASSAGTGQYEQYF. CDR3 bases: TGTGCCAGCAGCGCCGGGACAGGGCAATACGAGCAGTACTTC.

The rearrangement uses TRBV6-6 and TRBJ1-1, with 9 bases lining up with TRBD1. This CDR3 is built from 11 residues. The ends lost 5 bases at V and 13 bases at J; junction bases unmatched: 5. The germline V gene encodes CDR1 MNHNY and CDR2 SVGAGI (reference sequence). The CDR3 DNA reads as TGTGCCAGCAGTCCGACAGGGGGTGATTTCTTT. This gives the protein CASSPTGGDFF.

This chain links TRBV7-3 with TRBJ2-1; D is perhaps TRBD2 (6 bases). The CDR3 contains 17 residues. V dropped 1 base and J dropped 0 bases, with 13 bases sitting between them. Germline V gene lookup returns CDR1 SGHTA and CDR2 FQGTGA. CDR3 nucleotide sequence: TGTGCCAGCAGCTTAAGTCCGGCGGGGAGCTCCTACAATGAGCAGTTCTTC. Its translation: CASSLSPAGSSYNEQFF.

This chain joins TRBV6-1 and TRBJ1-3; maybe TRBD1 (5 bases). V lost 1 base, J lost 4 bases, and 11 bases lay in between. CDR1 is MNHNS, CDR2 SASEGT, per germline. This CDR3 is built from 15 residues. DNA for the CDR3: TGTGCCAGCAGTGAAGTTAGGGGCCTCGGAAACACCATATATTTT. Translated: CASSEVRGLGNTIYF.

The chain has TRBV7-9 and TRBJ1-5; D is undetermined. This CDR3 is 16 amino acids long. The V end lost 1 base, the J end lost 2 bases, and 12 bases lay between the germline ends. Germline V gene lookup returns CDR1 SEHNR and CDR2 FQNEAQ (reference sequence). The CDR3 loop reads CASSLGTGGGNQPQHF. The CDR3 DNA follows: TGTGCCAGCAGCTTAGGGACCGGCGGGGGCAATCAGCCCCAGCATTTT.